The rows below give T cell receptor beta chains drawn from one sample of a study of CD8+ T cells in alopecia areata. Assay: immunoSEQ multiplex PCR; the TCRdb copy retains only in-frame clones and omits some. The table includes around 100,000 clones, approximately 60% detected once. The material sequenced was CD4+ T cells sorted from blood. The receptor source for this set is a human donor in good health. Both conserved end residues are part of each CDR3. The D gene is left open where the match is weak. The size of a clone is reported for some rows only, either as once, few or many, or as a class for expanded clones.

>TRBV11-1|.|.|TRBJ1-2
TGTGCCAGCAGCAGGGAAAACTATGGCTACACCTTC
CASSRENYGYTF
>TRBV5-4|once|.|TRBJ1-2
TGTGCCAGCAGCGGGGGACGGAACTATGGCTACACCTTC
CASSGGRNYGYTF
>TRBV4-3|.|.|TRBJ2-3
TGCGCCAGCAGCCAAGTACTACTCACAGATACGCAGTATTTT
CASSQVLLTDTQYF
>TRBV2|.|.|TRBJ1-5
TGTGCCAGCAGCCGGGACGGATTTAGCAATCAGCCCCAGCATTTT
CASSRDGFSNQPQHF
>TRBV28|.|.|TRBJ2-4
TGTGCCAGCAGTTTTGGGGAGCTTCGAGCCAAAAACATTCAGTACTTC
CASSFGELRAKNIQYF
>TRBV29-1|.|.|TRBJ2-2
TGCAGCGTCATACAGGGCCCGACCAACACCGGGGAGCTGTTTTTT
CSVIQGPTNTGELFF
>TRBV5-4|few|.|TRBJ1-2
TGTGCCAGCAGCTTCCCGCTGGGGGGCAGCCCTGACTATGGCTACACCTTC
CASSFPLGGSPDYGYTF
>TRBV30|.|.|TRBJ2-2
TGTGCCTGGAGGTCCGGGACTGCCACCGGGGAGCTGTTTTTT
CAWRSGTATGELFF
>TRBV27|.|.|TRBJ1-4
TGTGCCAGCAGTCGGAGGGGCGGAATAAATGAAAAACTGTTTTTT
CASSRRGGINEKLFF
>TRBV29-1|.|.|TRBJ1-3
TGCAGCGTTGTGGGGGCTTTTGGAAACACCATATATTTT
CSVVGAFGNTIYF
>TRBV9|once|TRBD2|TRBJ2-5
TGTGCCAGCAGCGTAACCACTAGCGTCCAAGAGACCCAGTACTTC
CASSVTTSVQETQYF
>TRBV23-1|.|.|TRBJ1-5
TGCGCCAGCAGTCAATCGAGGGGGTCCCCGGACAATCAGCCCCAGCATTTT
CASSQSRGSPDNQPQHF
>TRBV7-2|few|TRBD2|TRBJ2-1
TGTGCCAGCAGCTTTGGGACTACGTTAATGGGCAATGAGCAGTTCTTC
CASSFGTTLMGNEQFF
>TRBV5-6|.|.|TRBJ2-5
TGTGCCAGCAGCTTGGTCGGGGCGGTCGAACGGACCCAGTACTTC
CASSLVGAVERTQYF
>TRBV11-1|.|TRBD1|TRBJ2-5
TGTGCCAGCAGCGACTGGGACAGGCGGCAAGAGACCCAGTACTTC
CASSDWDRRQETQYF
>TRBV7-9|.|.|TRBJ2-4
TGTGCCAGCAGCGCTAACAGAGGACTAGCCAAAAACATTCAGTACTTC
CASSANRGLAKNIQYF
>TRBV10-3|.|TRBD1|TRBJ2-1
TGTGCCATCAGTGCCGGGACAGCAGACTACAATGAGCAGTTCTTC
CAISAGTADYNEQFF
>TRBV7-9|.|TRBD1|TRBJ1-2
TGTGCCAGCAGCGACGACAGGGGTGCCTATGGCTACACCTTC
CASSDDRGAYGYTF
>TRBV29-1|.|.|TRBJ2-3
TGCAGCGTTGGGGCCAATCTAGCGTTTTCAGATACGCAGTATTTT
CSVGANLAFSDTQYF
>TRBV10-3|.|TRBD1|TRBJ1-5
TGTGCCATCAGTGAGTCCAGGGGGGATCAGCCCCAGCATTTT
CAISESRGDQPQHF
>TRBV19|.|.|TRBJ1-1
TGTGCCAGTAGTCCCGGTTGGGGGAACACTGAAGCTTTCTTT
CASSPGWGNTEAFF
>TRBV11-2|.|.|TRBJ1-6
TGTGCCAGCAGCTTAGCTGACTCACCCCTCCACTTT
CASSLADSPLHF
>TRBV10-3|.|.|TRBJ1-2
TGTGCCATCAGTGAGGGACAGCCCTCTAACTATGGCTACACCTTC
CAISEGQPSNYGYTF
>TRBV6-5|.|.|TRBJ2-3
TGTGCCAGCAGTTATGCGAGGATTCCAGATACGCAGTATTTT
CASSYARIPDTQYF
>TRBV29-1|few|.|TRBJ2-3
TGCAGCGTTGACCTATATCAGGGGCAGGATACGCAGTATTTT
CSVDLYQGQDTQYF
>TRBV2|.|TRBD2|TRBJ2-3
TGTGCCAGCACTCGAGGACTAGCGGGGATCACAGATACGCAGTATTTT
CASTRGLAGITDTQYF
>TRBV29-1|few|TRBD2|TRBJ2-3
TGCAGCGGCGCACTAGCGGGCGGGGCAGATACGCAGTATTTT
CSGALAGGADTQYF
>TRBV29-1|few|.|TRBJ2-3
TGCAGCGTTGATGAGACTGCAACGCAGTATTTT
CSVDETATQYF
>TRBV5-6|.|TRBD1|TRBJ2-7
TGTGCCAGCAGCTTGTATGGGACAGGGGATATCGAGCAGTACTTC
CASSLYGTGDIEQYF
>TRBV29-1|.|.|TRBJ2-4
TGCAGCGTTCAGGGAGTAGCCAAAAACATTCAGTACTTC
CSVQGVAKNIQYF
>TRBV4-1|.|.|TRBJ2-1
TGCGCCAGCAGCCAAGCAACGTTTGGGGAGCAGTTCTTC
CASSQATFGEQFF
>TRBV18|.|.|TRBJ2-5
TGTGCCAGCTCGCCCAACCCCGGGGCTGAAGGGGAGACCCAGTACTTC
CASSPNPGAEGETQYF
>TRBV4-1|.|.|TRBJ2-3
TGCGCCAGCAGCCAAGATGGAGGGGGCGGGGGCCTACTCAGCACAGATACGCAGTATTTT
CASSQDGGGGGLLSTDTQYF
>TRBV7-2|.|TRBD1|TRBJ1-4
TGTGCCAGCAGCCGTACAGGGGGAACTAATGAAAAACTGTTTTTT
CASSRTGGTNEKLFF
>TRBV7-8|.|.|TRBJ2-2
TGTGCCAGCAGCCCAGACCTTCACACCGGGGAGCTGTTTTTT
CASSPDLHTGELFF
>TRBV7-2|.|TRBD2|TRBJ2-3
TGTGCCAGCAGCTTCTACGGGGGGGCGCCCCAGTATTTT
CASSFYGGAPQYF
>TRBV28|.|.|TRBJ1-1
TGTGCCAGCAGACCTCCCGGAGCGTACCTTGAAGCTTTCTTT
CASRPPGAYLEAFF
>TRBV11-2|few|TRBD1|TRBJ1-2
TGTGCCAGCAGCTTAGCAGTAGGGGGCGCTTATGGCTACACCTTC
CASSLAVGGAYGYTF
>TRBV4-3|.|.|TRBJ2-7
TGCGCCAGCAGCCACTCCCGGGGGCGCGAGCAGTACTTC
CASSHSRGREQYF
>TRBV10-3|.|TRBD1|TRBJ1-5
TGTGCCATCAGCCAGGGGGAGGATCAGCCCCAGCATTTT
CAISQGEDQPQHF
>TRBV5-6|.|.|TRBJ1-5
TGTGCCAGCAGCTTGCGCAGGGAGTTGATCGATCAGCCCCAGCATTTT
CASSLRRELIDQPQHF
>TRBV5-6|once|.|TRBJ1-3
TGTGCCAGCAGCTTGTTCGACTTCCTTGGAAACACCATATATTTT
CASSLFDFLGNTIYF
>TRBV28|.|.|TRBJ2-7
TGTGCCAGCAGTTTACCACAAGTCTACGAGCAGTACTTC
CASSLPQVYEQYF
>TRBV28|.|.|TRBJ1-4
TGTGCCAGCAGTAAAGCTCAGGGCGCTAATGAAAAACTGTTTTTT
CASSKAQGANEKLFF
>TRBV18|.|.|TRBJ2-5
TGTGCCAGCTCACCACCGAGTCGCGAGACCCAGTACTTC
CASSPPSRETQYF